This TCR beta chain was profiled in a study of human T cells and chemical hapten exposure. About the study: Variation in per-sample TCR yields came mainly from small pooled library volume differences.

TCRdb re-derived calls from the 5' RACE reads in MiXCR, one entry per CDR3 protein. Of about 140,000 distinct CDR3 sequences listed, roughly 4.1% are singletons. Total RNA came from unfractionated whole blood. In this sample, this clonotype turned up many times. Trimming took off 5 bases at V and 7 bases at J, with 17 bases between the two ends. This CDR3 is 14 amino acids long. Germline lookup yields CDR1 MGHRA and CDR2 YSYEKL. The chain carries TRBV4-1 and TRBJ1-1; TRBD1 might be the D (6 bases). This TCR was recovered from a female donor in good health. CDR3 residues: CASSSYEDRFEAFF. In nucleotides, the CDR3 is TGCGCCAGCAGCTCCTATGAAGACAGGTTTGAAGCTTTCTTT.